The subject of this entry is one TCR beta chain. Measured with immunoSEQ multiplex PCR; TCRdb has only the in-frame clones, and not every one. Here the sample spans approximately 240,000 clones, around nine tenths being singletons. These data originate in a study of cytomegalovirus exposure and HLA in healthy donors. In germline, CDR1 is SEHNR, CDR2 FQNEAQ (reference sequence). The CDR3 extends over 13 amino acids. The ends were cut back, 5 bases at V and 7 bases at J, with 15 bases in the middle. This chain links TRBV7-9 with TRBJ2-7, with D perhaps TRBD2 (6 bases). Sequenced material: PBMCs. The receptor was derived from a woman aged 18-35 years in good health and CMV-seronegative. The chain's CDR3 is CASSIYGTPEQYF. The CDR3 DNA reads as TGTGCCAGCAGCATTTATGGGACTCCGGAGCAGTACTTC. Full variable domain (remainder filled in from reference TRBV7-9 and TRBJ2-7): DTGVSQNPRHKITKRGQNVTFRCDPISEHNRLYWYRQTLGQGPEFLTYFQNEAQLEKSRLLSDRFSAERPKGSFSTLEIQRTEQGDSAMYLCASSIYGTPEQYFGPGTRLTVT.